What follows is one TCR beta chain and its context. The antigen this receptor binds is unknown. No quality values exist for individual bases; no much larger clone is one base distant. Including the terminal cysteine and phenylalanine, the CDR3 comprises 14 residues. Only the CDR3 DNA is retained, 42 bases long and in frame from the first base. Trimming removed 1 base from V and 8 bases from J; the gene matches leave 7 bases unexplained. In the germline V gene (reference sequence), CDR1 corresponds to LGHDT and CDR2 to YNNKEL. These data are taken from a study of blood T cell repertoires in COVID-19 (dated by TCRdb to 2020 to 2022). Study-wide context: Samples from collaborators originated in the United States, Italy and Spain and spanned both the acute and convalescent phases of COVID-19. The material from the prospective study consisted of cDNA or gDNA derived from T cells, B-cell-depleted T cells, or PBMCs. The dataset comprised deeply sampled blood TCRbeta repertoires from subjects exposed to, actively infected with, or recovered from COVID-19. A freely available public database, intended as a resource for researchers studying the immune response to SARS-CoV-2, is where the repertoires were released. The samples were drawn from the first 160 participants of the ongoing ImmuneRACE study and from 950 to 1,500 subjects provided by 6 global collaborators. Sample metadata almost always included a de-identified subject ID, COVID-19 status, age in years and sex. Where available, HLA class I and class II types were taken from metadata supplied by the sample provider and were not determined by assay-based typing.

Each collaborating institution followed its own protocols to collect whole blood in K2EDTA tubes. For TCRbeta analysis, collaborator samples were shipped as frozen whole blood, as isolated PBMCs, or as DNA extracted from either sample type. The full study reports these points: The amount of clinical and demographic metadata varied by source and participant and was provided uncurated.

TCRbeta CDR3 regions were amplified from genomic DNA using the immunoSEQ Assay, a bias-controlled multiplex PCR. Regarding the original processing steps: The number of nucleated cells in each sample was estimated from the amplification of reference gene primers within the assay. To quantify the absolute abundance of each unique TCRbeta CDR3 rearrangement, sequence reads were collapsed and filtered. Productive Simpson clonality was computed per sample as the square root of Simpson's diversity index over productive rearrangements. TCRdb carries this immuneACCESS record with in-frame sequences only. Its versions omit some clonotypes, under half of them owing to an unresolved V gene in the studies checked, with the rest unexplained. V and J calls plus clone size are reproduced from that table; the DNA served to infer D and trimming. The sample yields around 100,000 clones; 80% to 90% were counted once. The ten biggest clones cover 4.5% to 6% of the sample.

The source is a woman older than 75 with acute or convalescent COVID-19. This receptor chain uses TRBV3-1 (or the pseudogene TRBV3-2) and TRBJ1-2; the junction holds 7 bases that match TRBD1. The source material was peripheral blood. This receptor has the CDR3 CASSQVSYRGGYTF. The DNA reads TGTGCCAGCAGCCAAGTTTCCTACAGGGGAGGCTACACCTTC.